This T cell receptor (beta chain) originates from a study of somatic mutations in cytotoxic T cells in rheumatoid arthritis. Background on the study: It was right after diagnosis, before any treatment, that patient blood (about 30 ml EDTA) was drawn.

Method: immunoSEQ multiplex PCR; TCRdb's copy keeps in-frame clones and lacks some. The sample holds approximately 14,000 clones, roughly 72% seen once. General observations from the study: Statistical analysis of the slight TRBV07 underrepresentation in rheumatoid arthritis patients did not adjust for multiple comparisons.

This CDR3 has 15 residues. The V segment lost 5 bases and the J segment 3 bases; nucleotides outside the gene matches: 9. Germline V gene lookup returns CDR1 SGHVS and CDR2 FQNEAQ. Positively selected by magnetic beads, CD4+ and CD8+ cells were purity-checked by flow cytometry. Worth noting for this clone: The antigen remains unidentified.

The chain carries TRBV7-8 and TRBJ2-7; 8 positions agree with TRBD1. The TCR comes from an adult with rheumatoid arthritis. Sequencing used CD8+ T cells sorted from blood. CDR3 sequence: CASSLGTGTIYEQYF. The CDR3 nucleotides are TGTGCCAGCAGCCTCGGGACAGGAACCATCTACGAGCAGTACTTC.